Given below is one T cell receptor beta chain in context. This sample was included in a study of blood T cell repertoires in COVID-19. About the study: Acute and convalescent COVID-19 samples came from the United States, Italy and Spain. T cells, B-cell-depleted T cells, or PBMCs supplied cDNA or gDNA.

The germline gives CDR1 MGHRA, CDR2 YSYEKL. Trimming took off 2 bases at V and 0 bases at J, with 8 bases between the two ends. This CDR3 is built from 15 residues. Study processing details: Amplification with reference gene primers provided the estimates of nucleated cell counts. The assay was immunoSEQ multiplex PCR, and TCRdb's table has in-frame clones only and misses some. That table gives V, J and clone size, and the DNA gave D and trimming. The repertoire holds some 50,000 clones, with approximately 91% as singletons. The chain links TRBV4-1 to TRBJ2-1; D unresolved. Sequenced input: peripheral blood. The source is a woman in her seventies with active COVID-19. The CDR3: CASSQPGSSYNEQFF. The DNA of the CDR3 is TGCGCCAGCAGCCAACCGGGTAGCTCCTACAATGAGCAGTTCTTC.